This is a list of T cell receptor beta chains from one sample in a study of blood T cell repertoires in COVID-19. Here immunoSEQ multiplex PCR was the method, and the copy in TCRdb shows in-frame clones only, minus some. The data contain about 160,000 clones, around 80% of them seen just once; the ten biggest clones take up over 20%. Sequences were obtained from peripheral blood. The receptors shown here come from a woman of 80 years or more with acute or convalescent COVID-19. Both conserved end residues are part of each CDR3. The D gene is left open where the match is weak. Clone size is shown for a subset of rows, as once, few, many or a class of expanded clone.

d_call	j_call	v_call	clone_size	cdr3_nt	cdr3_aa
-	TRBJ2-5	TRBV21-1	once	TGTAACAGCAGAGCTCGTCGGGACAGCCTACAAGAGACCCAGTACTTC	CNSRARRDSLQETQYF
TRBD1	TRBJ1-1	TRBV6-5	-	TGTGCCAGCTTAATCACAGGGGGTTGGGCTGAAGCTTTCTTT	CASLITGGWAEAFF
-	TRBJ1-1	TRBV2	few	TGTGCCAGCAACCATCCCGACTCCGTGAACACTGAAGCTTTCTTT	CASNHPDSVNTEAFF
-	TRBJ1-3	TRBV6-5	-	TGTGCCAGCAGTTACGGGAAACAGGGTCCTGGAAACACCATATATTTT	CASSYGKQGPGNTIYF
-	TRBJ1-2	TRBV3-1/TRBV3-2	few	TGTGCCAGCAGCCAAGTAAGTCACGGTGACTACACCTTC	CASSQVSHGDYTF
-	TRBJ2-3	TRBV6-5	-	TGTGCCAGCAGTTACTCGGGGACTTCTACAGATACGCAGTATTTT	CASSYSGTSTDTQYF
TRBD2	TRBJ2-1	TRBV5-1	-	TGCGCCAGCAGTTCAAGCGGGAGGGAATACAATGAGCAGTTCTTC	CASSSSGREYNEQFF
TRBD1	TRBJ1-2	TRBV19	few	TGTGCCAGTAGCCCGACAGGGATTTACTATGGCTACACCTTC	CASSPTGIYYGYTF
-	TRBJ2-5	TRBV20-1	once	TGCAGTGCTAGTAAGGGTCTAGCGCAAGAGACCCAGTACTTC	CSASKGLAQETQYF
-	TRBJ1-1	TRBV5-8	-	TGTGCCAGCAGCTTGTACCGTCAGGTGAACACTGAAGCTTTCTTT	CASSLYRQVNTEAFF
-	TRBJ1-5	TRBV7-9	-	TGTGCCAGCAGCCCAGGGGATAGTAGCAATCAGCCCCAGCATTTT	CASSPGDSSNQPQHF
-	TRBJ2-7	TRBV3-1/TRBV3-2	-	TGTGCCAGCAGCCCGGTTGGGGGGAAACTTTACGAGCAGTACTTC	CASSPVGGKLYEQYF
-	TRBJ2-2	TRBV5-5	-	TGTGCCAGCAGCTTGGCCTGGAGTGGGTCATACACCGGGGAGCTGTTTTTT	CASSLAWSGSYTGELFF
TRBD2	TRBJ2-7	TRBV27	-	TGTGCCAGCAGTTTATCATTAGCGGGAGGAGGCTACGAGCAGTACTTC	CASSLSLAGGGYEQYF
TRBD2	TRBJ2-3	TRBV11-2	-	TGTGCCAGCAGCCCCGTAGCGGGAGCGGGGACAGATACGCAGTATTTT	CASSPVAGAGTDTQYF
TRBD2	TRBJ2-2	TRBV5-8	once	TGTGCCAGCAGTGGGGCGGGAGTGTACACCGGGGAGCTGTTTTTT	CASSGAGVYTGELFF
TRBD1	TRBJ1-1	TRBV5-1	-	TGCGCCAGCAGCCCATTACAGGGGACTAACACTGAAGCTTTCTTT	CASSPLQGTNTEAFF
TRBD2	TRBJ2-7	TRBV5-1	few	TGCGCCAGCAGCCCGGGACTAGCGGGAGGAACGAACTCCTACGAGCAGTACTTC	CASSPGLAGGTNSYEQYF
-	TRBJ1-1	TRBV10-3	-	TGTGCCATCGCCGGGCAGGGCTTACCGAACACTGAAGCTTTCTTT	CAIAGQGLPNTEAFF
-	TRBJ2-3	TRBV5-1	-	TGCGCCAGCAGCTTGGATGCAAGAGACACAGATACGCAGTATTTT	CASSLDARDTDTQYF
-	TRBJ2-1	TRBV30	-	TGTGCCTGGAGTCCGTTACTACTAAAGGATCCGGATGAGCAGTTCTTC	CAWSPLLLKDPDEQFF
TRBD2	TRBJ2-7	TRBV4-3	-	TGCGCCAGCAGCCAATCGAGGACTAGCGGGAGTTTTGAGCAGTACTTC	CASSQSRTSGSFEQYF
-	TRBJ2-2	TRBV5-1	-	TGCGCCAGCAGCTTCGGAGCTACGAACACCGGGGAGCTGTTTTTT	CASSFGATNTGELFF
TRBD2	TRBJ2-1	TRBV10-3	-	TGTGCCATCTCGACTAGCGGGAACTACAATGAGCAGTTCTTC	CAISTSGNYNEQFF
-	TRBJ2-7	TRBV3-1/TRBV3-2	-	TGTGCCAGCAGACCCACAGGGGCGGAGGGCGAGCAGTACTTC	CASRPTGAEGEQYF
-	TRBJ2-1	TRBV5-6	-	TGTGCCAGCAGCTTGAACAGGGCAAGTGAGCAGTTCTTC	CASSLNRASEQFF
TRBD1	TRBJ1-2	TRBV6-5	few	TGTGCCAGCAGTAGGGGGGGGACAGGGGTTTATGGCTACACCTTC	CASSRGGTGVYGYTF
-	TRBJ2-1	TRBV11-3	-	TGTGCCAGCAGCTTAGGCAGGGGTTCCTACAATGAGCAGTTCTTC	CASSLGRGSYNEQFF
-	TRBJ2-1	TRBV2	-	TGTGCCAGCACCCTAGGGTGGGGACATTCTAAGGGCAATGAGCAGTTCTTC	CASTLGWGHSKGNEQFF
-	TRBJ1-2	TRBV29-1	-	TGCAGCGCGGGGACTGACTATGGCTACACCTTC	CSAGTDYGYTF
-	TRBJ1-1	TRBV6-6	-	TGTGCCAGCAGTTACTCTTTTGGGCCGAACACTGAAGCTTTCTTT	CASSYSFGPNTEAFF
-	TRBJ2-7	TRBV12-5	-	TGTGCTAGTGGTTTGGGCAGGGCGTACGAGCAGTACTTC	CASGLGRAYEQYF
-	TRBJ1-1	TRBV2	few	TGTGCCAGCAGCCGAATAAGCAGGGACACTGAAGCTTTCTTT	CASSRISRDTEAFF
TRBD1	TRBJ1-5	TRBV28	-	TGTGCCAGCACCCTTAAACCGGGACAGGGAAGCAATCAGCCCCAGCATTTT	CASTLKPGQGSNQPQHF
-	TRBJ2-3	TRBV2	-	TGTGCCAGCAGCCTCGAGGAAGATACGCAGTATTTT	CASSLEEDTQYF
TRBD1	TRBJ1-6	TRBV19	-	TGTGCCAGTAGACCAGGGGGCGGCAATTCACCCCTCCACTTT	CASRPGGGNSPLHF
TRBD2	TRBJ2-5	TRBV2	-	TGTGCCACCCAGTTGGCGGGAGTGAGTCAAGAGACCCAGTACTTC	CATQLAGVSQETQYF
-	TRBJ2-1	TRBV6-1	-	TGTGCCAGCAGTGAAGGGTTCAGCGGACCATACAATGAGCAGTTCTTC	CASSEGFSGPYNEQFF
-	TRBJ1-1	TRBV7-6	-	TGTGCCAGCAGCCCCCGGAGGGGAATGAACACTGAAGCTTTCTTT	CASSPRRGMNTEAFF
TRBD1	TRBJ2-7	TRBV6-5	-	TGTGCCAGCAGAGGGACAGGGGATCACGAGCAGTACTTC	CASRGTGDHEQYF
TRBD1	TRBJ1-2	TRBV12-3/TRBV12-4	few	TGTGCCAGCAGGCCAGGGGGCGGATATGGCTACACCTTC	CASRPGGGYGYTF
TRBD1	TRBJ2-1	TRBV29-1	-	TGCAGCGCCGCCGGGGACAGGGGTGATCGAGGCTCCTACAATGAGCAGTTCTTC	CSAAGDRGDRGSYNEQFF
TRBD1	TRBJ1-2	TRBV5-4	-	TGTGCCAGCAGCTTGAGTAAAGGGGCGGAAGGGGGCCTTGGCTACACCTTC	CASSLSKGAEGGLGYTF
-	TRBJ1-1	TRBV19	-	TGTGCCAGTAGTATGACAGCTTACACTGAAGCTTTCTTT	CASSMTAYTEAFF
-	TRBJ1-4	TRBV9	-	TGTGCCAGCGCGGGGAACGATGAAAAACTGTTTTTT	CASAGNDEKLFF
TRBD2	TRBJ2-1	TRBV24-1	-	TGTGCCACCAGTGACCCAACTAGCGACTCCTACAATGAGCAGTTCTTC	CATSDPTSDSYNEQFF
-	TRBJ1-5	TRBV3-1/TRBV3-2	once	TGTGCCAGCAGCCAAGCCGGGACTGCGCAGCAGCCCCAGCATTTT	CASSQAGTAQQPQHF
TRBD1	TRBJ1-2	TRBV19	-	TGTGCCAGTAGTCTAATCGGGACAGGGGGCTTAGATGGCTACACCTTC	CASSLIGTGGLDGYTF
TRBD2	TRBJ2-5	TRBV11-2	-	TGTGCCAGCACCGTGAGCGGGATCCAAGAGACCCAGTACTTC	CASTVSGIQETQYF
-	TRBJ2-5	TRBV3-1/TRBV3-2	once	TGTGCCAGCAGCGGACGGGATTTTAGGATAGTGGGTGAGACCCAGTACTTC	CASSGRDFRIVGETQYF
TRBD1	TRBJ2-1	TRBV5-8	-	TGTGCCAGCAGCTTTGGGACAGGGGTCGGCGAGCAGTTCTTC	CASSFGTGVGEQFF
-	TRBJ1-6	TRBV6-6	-	TGTGCCAGCAGCCCAGGGGAAGTGAATTCACCCCTCCACTTT	CASSPGEVNSPLHF
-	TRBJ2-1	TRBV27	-	TGTGCCAGCAGAGATCATAGCTCCTACAATGAGCAGTTCTTC	CASRDHSSYNEQFF
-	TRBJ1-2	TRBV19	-	TGTGCCAGTAGTTTCGGCCTCGGAGAGGGGGACTATGGCTACACCTTC	CASSFGLGEGDYGYTF